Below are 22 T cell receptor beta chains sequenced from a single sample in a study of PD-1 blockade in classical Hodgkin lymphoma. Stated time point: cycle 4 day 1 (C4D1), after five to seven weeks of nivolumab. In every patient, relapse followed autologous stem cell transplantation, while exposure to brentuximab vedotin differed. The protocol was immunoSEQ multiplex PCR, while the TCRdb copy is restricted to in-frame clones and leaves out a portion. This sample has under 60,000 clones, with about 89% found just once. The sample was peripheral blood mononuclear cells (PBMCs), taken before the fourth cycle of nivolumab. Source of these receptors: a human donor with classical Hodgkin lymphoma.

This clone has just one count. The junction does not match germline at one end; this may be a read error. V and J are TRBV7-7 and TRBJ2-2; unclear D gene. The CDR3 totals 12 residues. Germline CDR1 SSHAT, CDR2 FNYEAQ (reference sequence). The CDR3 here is CASSAGTGELFF. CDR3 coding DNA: TGTGCTAGCAGCGCAGGCACCGGGGAGCTGTTTTTT.

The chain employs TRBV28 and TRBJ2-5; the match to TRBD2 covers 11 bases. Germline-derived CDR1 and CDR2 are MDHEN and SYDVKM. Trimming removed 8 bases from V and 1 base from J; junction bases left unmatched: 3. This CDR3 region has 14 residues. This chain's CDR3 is CASGLAGLQETQYF. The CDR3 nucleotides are TGTGCCAGCGGACTAGCGGGCCTCCAAGAGACCCAGTACTTC.

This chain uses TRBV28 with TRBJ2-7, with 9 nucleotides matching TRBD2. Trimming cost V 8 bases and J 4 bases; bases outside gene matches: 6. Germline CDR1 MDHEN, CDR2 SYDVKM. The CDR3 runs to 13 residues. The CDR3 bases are TGTGCCAGCCGGCGGGAGGGGGATTACGAGCAGTACTTC. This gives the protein CASRREGDYEQYF.

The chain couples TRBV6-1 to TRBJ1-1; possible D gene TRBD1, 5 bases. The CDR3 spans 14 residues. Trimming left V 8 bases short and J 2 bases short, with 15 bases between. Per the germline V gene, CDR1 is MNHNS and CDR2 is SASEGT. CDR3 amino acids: CASARQGTNTEAFF. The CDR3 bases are TGTGCCAGCGCGAGGCAGGGTACAAACACTGAAGCTTTCTTT.

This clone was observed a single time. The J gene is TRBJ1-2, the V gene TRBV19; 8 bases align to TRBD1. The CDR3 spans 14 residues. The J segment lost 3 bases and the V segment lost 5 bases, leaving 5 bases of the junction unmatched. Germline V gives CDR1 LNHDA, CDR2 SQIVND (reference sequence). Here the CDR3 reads CASSSGTGHYGYTF. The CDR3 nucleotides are TGTGCCAGTAGTTCTGGGACAGGACACTATGGCTACACCTTC.

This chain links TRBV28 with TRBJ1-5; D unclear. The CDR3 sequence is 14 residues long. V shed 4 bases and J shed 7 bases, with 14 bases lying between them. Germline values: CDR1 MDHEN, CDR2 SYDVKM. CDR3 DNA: TGTGCCAGCAGTTCCCGGCAGAGGCACCAGCCCCAGCATTTT. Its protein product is CASSSRQRHQPQHF. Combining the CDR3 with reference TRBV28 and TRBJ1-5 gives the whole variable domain DVKVTQSSRYLVKRTGEKVFLECVQDMDHENMFWYRQDPGLGLRLIYFSYDVKMKEKGDIPEGYSVSREKKERFSLILESASTNQTSMYLCASSSRQRHQPQHFGDGTRLSIL.

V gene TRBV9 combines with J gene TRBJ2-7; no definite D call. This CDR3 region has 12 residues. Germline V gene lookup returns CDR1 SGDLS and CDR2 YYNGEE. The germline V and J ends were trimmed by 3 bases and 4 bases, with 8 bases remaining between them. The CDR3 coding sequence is TGTGCCAGCAGCGAGAACGGGTACGAGCAGTACTTC. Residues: CASSENGYEQYF.

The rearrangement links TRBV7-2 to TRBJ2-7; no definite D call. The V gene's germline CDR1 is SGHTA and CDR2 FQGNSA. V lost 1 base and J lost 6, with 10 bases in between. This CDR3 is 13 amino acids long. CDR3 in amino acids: CASSLGAVGEQYF. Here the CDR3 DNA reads TGTGCCAGCAGCTTAGGGGCAGTCGGCGAGCAGTACTTC.

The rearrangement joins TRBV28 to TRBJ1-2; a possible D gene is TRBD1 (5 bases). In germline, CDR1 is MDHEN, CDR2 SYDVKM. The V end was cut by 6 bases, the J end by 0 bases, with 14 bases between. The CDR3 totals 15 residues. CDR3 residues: CASRRGETTNYGYTF. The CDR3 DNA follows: TGTGCCAGCAGGCGAGGGGAGACCACTAACTATGGCTACACCTTC.

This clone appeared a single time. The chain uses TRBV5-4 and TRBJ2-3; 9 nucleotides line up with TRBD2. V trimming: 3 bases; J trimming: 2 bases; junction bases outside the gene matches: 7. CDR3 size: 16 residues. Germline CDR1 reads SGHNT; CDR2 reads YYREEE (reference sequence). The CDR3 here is CASSSPGLAPTDTQYF. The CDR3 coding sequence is TGTGCCAGCAGCTCACCGGGACTAGCCCCCACAGATACGCAGTATTTT.

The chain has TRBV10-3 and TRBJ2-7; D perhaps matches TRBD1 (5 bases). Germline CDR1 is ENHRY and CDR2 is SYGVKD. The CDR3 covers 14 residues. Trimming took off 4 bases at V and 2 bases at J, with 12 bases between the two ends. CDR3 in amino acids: CAISVQGVTYEQYF. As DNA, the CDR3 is TGTGCCATCAGTGTGCAAGGGGTTACCTACGAGCAGTACTTC.

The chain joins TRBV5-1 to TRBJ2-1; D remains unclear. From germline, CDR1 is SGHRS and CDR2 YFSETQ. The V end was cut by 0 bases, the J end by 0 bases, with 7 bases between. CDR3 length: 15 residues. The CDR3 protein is CASSLVAASYNEQFF. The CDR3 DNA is TGCGCCAGCAGCTTGGTGGCCGCCTCCTACAATGAGCAGTTCTTC.

DNA for the CDR3: TGCGCCAGCAGCCAACTAATCGGGGTCTCCTCTGGGGCCAACGTCCTGACTTTC. It specifies CASSQLIGVSSGANVLTF. The V gene is TRBV4-3, the J gene TRBJ2-6; D possibly corresponds to TRBD2 (5 bases). CDR1 and CDR2 from the germline V gene are LGHNA and YSLEER. There are 18 residues in the CDR3. The ends were cut back, 2 bases at V and 0 bases at J, with 14 bases in the middle.

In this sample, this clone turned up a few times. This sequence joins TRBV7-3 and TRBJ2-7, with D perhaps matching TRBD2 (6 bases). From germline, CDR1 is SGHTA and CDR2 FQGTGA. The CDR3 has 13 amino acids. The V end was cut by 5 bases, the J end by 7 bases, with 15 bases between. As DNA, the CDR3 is TGTGCCAGCAGCCCCCGCTACGCGGGGGAGCAGTACTTC. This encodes CASSPRYAGEQYF. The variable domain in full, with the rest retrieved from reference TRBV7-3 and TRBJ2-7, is GAGVSQTPSNKVTEKGKYVELRCDPISGHTALYWYRQSLGQGPEFLIYFQGTGAADDSGLPNDRFFAVRPEGSVSTLKIQRTERGDSAVYLCASSPRYAGEQYFGPGTRLTVT.

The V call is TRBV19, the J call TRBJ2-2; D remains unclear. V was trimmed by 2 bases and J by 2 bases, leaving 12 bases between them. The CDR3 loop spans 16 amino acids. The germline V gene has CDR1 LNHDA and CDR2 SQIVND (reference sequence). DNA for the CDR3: TGTGCCAGTAGTATACAGGCAGGATTCAACACCGGGGAGCTGTTTTTT. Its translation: CASSIQAGFNTGELFF.

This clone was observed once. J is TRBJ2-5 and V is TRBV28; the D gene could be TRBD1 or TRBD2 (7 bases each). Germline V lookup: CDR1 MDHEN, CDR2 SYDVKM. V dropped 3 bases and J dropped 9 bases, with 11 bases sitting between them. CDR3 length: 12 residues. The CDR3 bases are TGTGCCAGCAGTTTTCAGGGGGGGGCCCAGTACTTC. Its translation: CASSFQGGAQYF.

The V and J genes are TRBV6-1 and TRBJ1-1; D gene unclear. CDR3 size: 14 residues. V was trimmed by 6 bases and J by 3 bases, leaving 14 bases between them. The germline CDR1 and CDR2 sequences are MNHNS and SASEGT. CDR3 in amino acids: CASSLNLGDTEAFF. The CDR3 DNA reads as TGTGCCAGCAGCCTGAACCTGGGAGACACTGAAGCTTTCTTT.

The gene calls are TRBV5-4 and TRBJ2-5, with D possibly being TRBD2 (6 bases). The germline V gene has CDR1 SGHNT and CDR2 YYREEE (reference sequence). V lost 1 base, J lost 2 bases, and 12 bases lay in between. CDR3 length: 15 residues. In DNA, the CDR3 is TGTGCCAGCAGCTTGCCGGGACTGCTACAAGAGACCCAGTACTTC. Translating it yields CASSLPGLLQETQYF. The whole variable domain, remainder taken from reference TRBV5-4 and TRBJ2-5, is ETGVTQSPTHLIKTRGQQVTLRCSSQSGHNTVSWYQQALGQGPQFIFQYYREEENGRGNFPPRFSGLQFPNYSSELNVNALELDDSALYLCASSLPGLLQETQYFGPGTRLLVL.

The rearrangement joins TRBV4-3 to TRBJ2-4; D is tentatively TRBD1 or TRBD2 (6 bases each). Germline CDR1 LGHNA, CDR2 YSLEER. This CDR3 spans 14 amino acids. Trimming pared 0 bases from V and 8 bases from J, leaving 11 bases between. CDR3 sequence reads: CASSQEGGLDIQYF. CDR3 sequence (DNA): TGCGCCAGCAGCCAAGAAGGGGGGCTGGACATTCAGTACTTC.

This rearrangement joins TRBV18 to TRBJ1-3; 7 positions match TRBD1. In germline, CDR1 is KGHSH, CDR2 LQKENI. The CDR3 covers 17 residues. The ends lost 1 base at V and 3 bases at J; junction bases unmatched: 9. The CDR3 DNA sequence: TGTGCCAGCTCACCACTTGCCCCGGGACAGAGTGGAAACACCATATATTTT. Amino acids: CASSPLAPGQSGNTIYF.

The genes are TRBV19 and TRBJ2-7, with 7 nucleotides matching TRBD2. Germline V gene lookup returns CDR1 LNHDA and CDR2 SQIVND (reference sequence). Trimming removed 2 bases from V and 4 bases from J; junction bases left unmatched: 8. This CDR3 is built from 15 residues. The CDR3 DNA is TGTGCCAGTAGTATAATGAGGGAGGGCCGGTACGAGCAGTACTTC. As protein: CASSIMREGRYEQYF.

In DNA, the CDR3 is TGTGCCAGCAGCTCCGGACTAGCTGGAGAGCAGTACTTC. Amino acid sequence: CASSSGLAGEQYF. This chain links TRBV13 with TRBJ2-7; TRBD2 aligns across 8 bases. Per germline, CDR1 PRHDT and CDR2 FYEKMQ (reference sequence). Unmatched junction bases numbered 6, after V lost 4 bases and J lost 7 bases. The CDR3 has 13 amino acids.